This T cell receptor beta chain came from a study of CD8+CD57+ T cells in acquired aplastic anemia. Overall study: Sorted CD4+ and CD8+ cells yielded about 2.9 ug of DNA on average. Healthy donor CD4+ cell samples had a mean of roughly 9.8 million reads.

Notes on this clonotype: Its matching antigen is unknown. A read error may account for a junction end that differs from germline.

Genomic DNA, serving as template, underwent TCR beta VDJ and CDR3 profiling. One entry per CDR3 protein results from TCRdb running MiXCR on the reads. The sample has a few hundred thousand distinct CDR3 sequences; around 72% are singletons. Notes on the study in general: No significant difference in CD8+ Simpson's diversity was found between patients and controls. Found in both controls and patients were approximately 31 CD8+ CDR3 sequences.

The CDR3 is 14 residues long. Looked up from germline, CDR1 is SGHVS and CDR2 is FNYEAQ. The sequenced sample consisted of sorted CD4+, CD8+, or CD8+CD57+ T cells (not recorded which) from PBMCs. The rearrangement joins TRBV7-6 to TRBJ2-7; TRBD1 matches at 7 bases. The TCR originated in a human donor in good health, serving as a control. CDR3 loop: CASSLVGQWDQSAF. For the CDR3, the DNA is TGTGCCAGCAGCTTAGTGGGACAGTGGGATCAATCAGCCTTC.